Listed below are T cell receptor beta chains from one sample, sequenced in a study of patients with pleural tuberculosis. TCRdb re-called the reads through MiXCR, storing one row per CDR3 protein. The table includes 45,000 to 55,000 distinct CDR3 sequences, 7.3% detected once. The origin of the receptors is a human donor with pleural tuberculosis. The CDR3 runs from the conserved cysteine through the conserved F or W. D genes are given only for firm matches. A clone size is listed for some rows: how often the clone was seen (once, few, many), or a class if it is expanded.

TRBD1	many	TRBJ2-5	TRBV12-5	CASASGGAGETQYF	TGTGCTAGTGCATCAGGGGGCGCGGGGGAGACCCAGTACTTC
NA	many	TRBJ1-5	TRBV11-1	CASSSAGYYQPQHF	TGTGCCAGCAGCTCTGCAGGGTATTATCAGCCCCAGCATTTT
TRBD1	many	TRBJ2-6	TRBV20-1	CSAGQGALGANVLTF	TGCAGTGCCGGACAGGGGGCGTTGGGGGCCAACGTCCTGACTTTC
NA	few	TRBJ1-1	TRBV29-1	CSVTRDASEAFF	TGCAGCGTGACCCGGGACGCCTCAGAAGCTTTCTTT
NA	many	TRBJ2-1	TRBV6-2/TRBV6-3	CASSYLAELSYNEQFF	TGTGCCAGCAGTTACTTAGCGGAGCTCTCCTACAATGAGCAGTTCTTC
NA	NA	TRBJ2-1	TRBV4-2	CASRPQGVGEQFF	TGTGCCAGCAGGCCGCAGGGTGTCGGCGAGCAGTTCTTC
NA	many	TRBJ1-1	TRBV12-3/TRBV12-4	CASSLGGRPGAFF	TGTGCCAGCAGTTTAGGAGGACGGCCAGGGGCTTTCTTT
NA	many	TRBJ2-3	TRBV6-1	CASRFRRPTDTQYF	TGTGCCAGCAGATTCCGGCGCCCCACAGATACGCAGTATTTT
TRBD2	many	TRBJ2-3	TRBV20-1	CSATGLAGTSTDTQYF	TGCAGTGCTACCGGACTAGCGGGAACTAGCACAGATACGCAGTATTTT
TRBD2	few	TRBJ2-7	TRBV7-6	CASSLGLAGYEQYF	TGTGCCAGCAGCTTAGGACTAGCGGGCTACGAGCAGTACTTC
NA	NA	TRBJ2-1	TRBV12-3/TRBV12-4	CASSLWQYNEQFF	TGTGCCAGCAGTTTATGGCAGTATAATGAGCAGTTCTTC
TRBD2	many	TRBJ2-2	TRBV11-2	CASSWDYNTGELFF	TGTGCCAGCAGCTGGGACTACAACACCGGGGAGCTGTTTTTT
NA	NA	TRBJ2-3	TRBV13	CASSPRGRWNTQYF	TGTGCCAGCAGCCCAAGGGGGAGGTGGAATACGCAGTATTTT
NA	many	TRBJ2-3	TRBV24-1	CATSDHRESADTQYF	TGTGCCACCAGTGATCACAGGGAAAGCGCAGATACGCAGTATTTT
TRBD2	many	TRBJ2-3	TRBV20-1	CSAKTSGPTDTQYF	TGCAGTGCTAAGACTAGCGGACCCACAGATACGCAGTATTTT
NA	many	TRBJ2-7	TRBV27	CASSPADTYEQYF	TGTGCCAGCAGTCCCGCGGACACCTACGAGCAGTACTTC
NA	many	TRBJ1-4	TRBV7-6	CASSLGGGVEKLFF	TGTGCCAGCAGCTTAGGAGGAGGAGTGGAAAAACTGTTTTTT
NA	many	TRBJ2-7	TRBV7-3	CASPHEQYF	TGTGCCAGCCCCCACGAGCAGTACTTC
NA	many	TRBJ2-3	TRBV11-2	CASSLGTRDTQYF	TGTGCCAGCAGCTTAGGTACGAGAGATACGCAGTATTTT
NA	NA	TRBJ2-3	TRBV12-3/TRBV12-4	CASRRGLGTDTQYF	TGTGCCAGCAGGCGGGGGCTCGGCACAGATACGCAGTATTTT
TRBD1	many	TRBJ2-3	TRBV20-1	CSAGLTGVSTDTQYF	TGCAGTGCTGGCCTGACAGGGGTTAGCACAGATACGCAGTATTTT
NA	few	TRBJ1-2	TRBV29-1	CSVEHREDGYTF	TGCAGCGTTGAACACAGGGAGGATGGCTACACCTTC
NA	NA	TRBJ2-5	TRBV29-1	CSVYADQETQYF	TGCAGCGTTTACGCGGACCAAGAGACCCAGTACTTC
TRBD1	NA	TRBJ1-2	TRBV12-3/TRBV12-4	CASRENRGYRGYTF	TGTGCCAGCAGAGAAAACAGGGGGTATCGGGGCTACACCTTC
NA	many	TRBJ2-5	TRBV6-1	CASRGRMNQETQYF	TGTGCCAGCAGGGGACGCATGAACCAAGAGACCCAGTACTTC
TRBD2	many	TRBJ2-3	TRBV11-1	CASSDRDYGDTQYF	TGTGCCAGCAGCGACCGGGACTATGGGGATACGCAGTATTTT
NA	NA	TRBJ2-5	TRBV5-4	CASSSPGPMRETQYF	TGTGCCAGCAGCTCCCCGGGACCGATGAGAGAGACCCAGTACTTC
NA	many	TRBJ2-5	TRBV20-1	CSARVNWKTQYF	TGCAGTGCTAGAGTAAATTGGAAGACCCAGTACTTC
NA	many	TRBJ1-6	TRBV27	CASSPRGSPLHF	TGTGCCAGCAGTCCCAGGGGTTCACCCCTCCACTTT
NA	many	TRBJ1-2	TRBV5-1	CASSVQGDNYGYTF	TGCGCCAGCAGCGTTCAGGGAGACAACTATGGCTACACCTTC
TRBD2	many	TRBJ2-5	TRBV11-2	CASSLVSSGKETQYF	TGTGCCAGCAGCTTAGTGTCTAGCGGAAAAGAGACCCAGTACTTC
NA	many	TRBJ1-3	TRBV29-1	CSVEGGDSSIYF	TGCAGCGTTGAGGGGGGAGATTCATCCATATATTTT
NA	few	TRBJ1-4	TRBV29-1	CSVLEEEKLFF	TGCAGCGTTCTTGAGGAAGAAAAACTGTTTTTT
NA	many	TRBJ1-1	TRBV11-1	CASSSRQQNTEAFF	TGTGCCAGCAGTTCTAGACAGCAGAACACTGAAGCTTTCTTT
TRBD1	many	TRBJ2-7	TRBV12-3/TRBV12-4	CASSSARTGAYEQYF	TGTGCCAGCAGTTCCGCCCGGACAGGAGCCTACGAGCAGTACTTC